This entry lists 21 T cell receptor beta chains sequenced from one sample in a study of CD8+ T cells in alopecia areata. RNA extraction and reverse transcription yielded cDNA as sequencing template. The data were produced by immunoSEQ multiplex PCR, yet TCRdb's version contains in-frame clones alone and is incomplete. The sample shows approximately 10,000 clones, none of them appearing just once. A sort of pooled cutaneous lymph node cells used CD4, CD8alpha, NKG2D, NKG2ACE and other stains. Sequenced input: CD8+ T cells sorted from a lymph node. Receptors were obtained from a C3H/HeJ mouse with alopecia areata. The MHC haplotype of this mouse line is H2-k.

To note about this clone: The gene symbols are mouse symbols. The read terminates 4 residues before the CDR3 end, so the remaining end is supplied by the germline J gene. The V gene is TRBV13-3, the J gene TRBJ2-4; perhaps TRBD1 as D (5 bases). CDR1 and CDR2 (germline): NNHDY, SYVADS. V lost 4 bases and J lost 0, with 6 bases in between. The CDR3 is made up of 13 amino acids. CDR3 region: CASSRGSQNTLYF. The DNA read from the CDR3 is TGTGCCAGCAGTAGGGGTAGTCAAAAC.

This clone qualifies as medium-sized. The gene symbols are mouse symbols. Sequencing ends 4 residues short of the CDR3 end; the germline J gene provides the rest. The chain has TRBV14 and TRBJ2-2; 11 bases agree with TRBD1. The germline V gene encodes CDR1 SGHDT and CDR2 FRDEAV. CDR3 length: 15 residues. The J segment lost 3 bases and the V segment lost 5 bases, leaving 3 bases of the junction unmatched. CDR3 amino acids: CASSLGQGDTGQLYF. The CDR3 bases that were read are TGTGCCAGCAGCCTGGGACAGGGGGACACCGGG.

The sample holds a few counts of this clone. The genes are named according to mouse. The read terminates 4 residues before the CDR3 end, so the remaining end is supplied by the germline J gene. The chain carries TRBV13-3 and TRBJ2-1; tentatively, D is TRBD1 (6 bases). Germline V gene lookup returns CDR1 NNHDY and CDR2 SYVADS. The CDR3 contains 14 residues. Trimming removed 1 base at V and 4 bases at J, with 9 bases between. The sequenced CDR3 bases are TGTGCCAGCAGTGATAGGGGACAATATGCT. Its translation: CASSDRGQYA. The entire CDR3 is CASSDRGQYAEQFF.

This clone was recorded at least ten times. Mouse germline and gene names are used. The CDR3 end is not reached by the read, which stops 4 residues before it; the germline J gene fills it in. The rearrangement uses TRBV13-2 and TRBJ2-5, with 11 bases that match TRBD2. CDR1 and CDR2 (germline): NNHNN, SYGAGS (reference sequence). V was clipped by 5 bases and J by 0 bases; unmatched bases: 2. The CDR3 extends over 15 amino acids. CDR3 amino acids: CASGGLGVNQDTQYF. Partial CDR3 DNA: TGTGCCAGCGGGGGACTGGGGGTTAACCAAGAC.

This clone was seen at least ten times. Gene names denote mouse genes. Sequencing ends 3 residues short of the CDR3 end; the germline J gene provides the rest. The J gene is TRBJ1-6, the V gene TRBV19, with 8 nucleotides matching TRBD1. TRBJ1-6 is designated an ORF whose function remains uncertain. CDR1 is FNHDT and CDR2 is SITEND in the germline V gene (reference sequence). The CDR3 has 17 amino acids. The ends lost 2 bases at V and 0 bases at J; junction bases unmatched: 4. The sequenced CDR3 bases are TGTGCCAGCAGTATGGGACAGGTGAATTCCTATAATTCGCCC. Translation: CASSMGQVNSYNSP. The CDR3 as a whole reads CASSMGQVNSYNSPLYF.

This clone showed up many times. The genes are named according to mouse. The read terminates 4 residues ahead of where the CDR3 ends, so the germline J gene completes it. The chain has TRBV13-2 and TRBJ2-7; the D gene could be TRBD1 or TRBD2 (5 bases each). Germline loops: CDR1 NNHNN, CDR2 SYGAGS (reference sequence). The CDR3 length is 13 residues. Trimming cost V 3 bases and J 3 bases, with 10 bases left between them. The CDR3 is CASGGGSDYEQYF. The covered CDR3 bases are TGTGCCAGCGGTGGGGGGTCAGACTAT.

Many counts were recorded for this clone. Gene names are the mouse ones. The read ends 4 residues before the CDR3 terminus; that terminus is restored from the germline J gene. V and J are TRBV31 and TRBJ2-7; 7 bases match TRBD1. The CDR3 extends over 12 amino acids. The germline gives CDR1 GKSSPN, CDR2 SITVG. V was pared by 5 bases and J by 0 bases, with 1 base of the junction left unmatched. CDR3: CAWGTVSYEQYF. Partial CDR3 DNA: TGTGCCTGGGGGACAGTCTCCTAT.

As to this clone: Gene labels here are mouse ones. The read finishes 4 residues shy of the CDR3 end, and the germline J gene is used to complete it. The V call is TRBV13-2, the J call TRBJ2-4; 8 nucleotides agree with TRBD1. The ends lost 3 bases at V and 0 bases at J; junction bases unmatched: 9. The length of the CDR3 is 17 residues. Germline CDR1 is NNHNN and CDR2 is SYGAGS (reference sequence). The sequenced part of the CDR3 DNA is TGTGCCAGCGGTGGCACGACAGGGGACATGAGTCAAAAC. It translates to CASGGTTGDMSQN. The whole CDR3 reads CASGGTTGDMSQNTLYF.

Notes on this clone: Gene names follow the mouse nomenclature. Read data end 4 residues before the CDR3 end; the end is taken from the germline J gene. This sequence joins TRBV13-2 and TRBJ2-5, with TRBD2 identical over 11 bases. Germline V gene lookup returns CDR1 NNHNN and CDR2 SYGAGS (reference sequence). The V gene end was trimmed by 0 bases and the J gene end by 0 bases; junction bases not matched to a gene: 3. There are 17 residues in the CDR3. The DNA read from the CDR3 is TGTGCCAGCGGTGATGCAGGACTGGGGGGTAACCAAGAC. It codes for CASGDAGLGGNQD. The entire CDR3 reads CASGDAGLGGNQDTQYF.

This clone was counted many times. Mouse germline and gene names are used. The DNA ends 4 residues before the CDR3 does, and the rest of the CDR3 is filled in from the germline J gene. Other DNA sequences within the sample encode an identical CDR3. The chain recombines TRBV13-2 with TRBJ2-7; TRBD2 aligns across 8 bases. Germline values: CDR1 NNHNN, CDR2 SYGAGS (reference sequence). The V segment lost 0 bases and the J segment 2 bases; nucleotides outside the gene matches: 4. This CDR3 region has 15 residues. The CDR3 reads CASGDAGGPPYEQYF. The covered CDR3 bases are TGTGCCAGCGGTGATGCTGGGGGGCCTCCCTAT.

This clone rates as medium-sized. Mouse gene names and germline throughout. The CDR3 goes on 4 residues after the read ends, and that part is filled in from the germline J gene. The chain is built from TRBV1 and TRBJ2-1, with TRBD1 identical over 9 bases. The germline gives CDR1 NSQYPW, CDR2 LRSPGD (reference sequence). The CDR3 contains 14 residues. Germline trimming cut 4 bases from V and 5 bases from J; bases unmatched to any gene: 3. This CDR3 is CTCSDRDRDAEQFF. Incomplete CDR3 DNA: TGCACCTGCAGTGACCGGGACAGGGATGCT.

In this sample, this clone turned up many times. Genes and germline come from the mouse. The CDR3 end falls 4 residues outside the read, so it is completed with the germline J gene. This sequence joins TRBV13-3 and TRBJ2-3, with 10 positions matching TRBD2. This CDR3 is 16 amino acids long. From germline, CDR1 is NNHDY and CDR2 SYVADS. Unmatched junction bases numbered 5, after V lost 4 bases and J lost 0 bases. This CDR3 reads CASSLGLGESAETLYF. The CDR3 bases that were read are TGTGCCAGCAGTCTCGGACTGGGGGAAAGTGCAGAA.

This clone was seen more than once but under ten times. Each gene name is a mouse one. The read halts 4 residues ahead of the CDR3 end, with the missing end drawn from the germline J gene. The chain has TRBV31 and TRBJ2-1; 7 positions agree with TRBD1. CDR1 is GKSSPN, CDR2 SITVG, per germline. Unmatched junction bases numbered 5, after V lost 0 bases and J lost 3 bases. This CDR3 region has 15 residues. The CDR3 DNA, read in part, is TGTGCCTGGAGTCTCGGGACAGATAGCTATGCT. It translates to CAWSLGTDSYA. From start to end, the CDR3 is CAWSLGTDSYAEQFF. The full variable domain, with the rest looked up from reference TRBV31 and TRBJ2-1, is AQTIHQWPVAEIKAVGSPLSLGCTIKGKSSPNLYWYWQATGGTLQQLFYSITVGQVESVVQLNLSASRPKDDQFILSTEKLLLSHSGFYLCAWSLGTDSYAEQFFGPGTRLTVL.

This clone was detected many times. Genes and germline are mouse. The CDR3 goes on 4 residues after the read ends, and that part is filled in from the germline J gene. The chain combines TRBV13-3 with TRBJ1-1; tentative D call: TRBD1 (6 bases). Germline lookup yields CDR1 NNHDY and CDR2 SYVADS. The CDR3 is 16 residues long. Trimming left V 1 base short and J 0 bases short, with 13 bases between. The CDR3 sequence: CASSDHREGANTEVFF. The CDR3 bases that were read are TGTGCCAGCAGTGATCACAGGGAGGGGGCAAACACA.

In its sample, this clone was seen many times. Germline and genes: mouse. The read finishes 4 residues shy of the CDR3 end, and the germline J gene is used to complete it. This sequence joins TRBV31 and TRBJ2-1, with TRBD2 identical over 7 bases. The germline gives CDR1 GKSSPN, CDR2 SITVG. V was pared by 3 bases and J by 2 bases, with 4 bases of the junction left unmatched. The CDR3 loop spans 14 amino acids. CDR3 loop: CAWSPDWDYAEQFF. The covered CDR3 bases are TGTGCCTGGAGCCCCGACTGGGACTATGCT.

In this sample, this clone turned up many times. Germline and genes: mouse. CDR3 protein: CASRPGQGNSDYTF. CDR3 bases read: TGTGCCAGCAGGCCGGGACAGGGGAACTCC. V is TRBV19 and J is TRBJ1-2, with 10 bases matching TRBD1. The read ends 4 residues shy of where the CDR3 ends; the end is completed using the germline J gene. CDR1 is FNHDT, CDR2 SITEND, per germline (reference sequence). V lost 5 bases and J lost 2; bases outside the gene matches: 3. CDR3 length equals 14 residues. The full variable domain, rest sourced from reference TRBV19 and TRBJ1-2, is GGIITQTPKFLIGQEGQKLTLKCQQNFNHDTMYWYRQDSGKGLRLIYYSITENDLQKGDLSEGYDASREKKSSFSLTVTSAQKNEMAVFLCASRPGQGNSDYTFGSGTRLLVI.

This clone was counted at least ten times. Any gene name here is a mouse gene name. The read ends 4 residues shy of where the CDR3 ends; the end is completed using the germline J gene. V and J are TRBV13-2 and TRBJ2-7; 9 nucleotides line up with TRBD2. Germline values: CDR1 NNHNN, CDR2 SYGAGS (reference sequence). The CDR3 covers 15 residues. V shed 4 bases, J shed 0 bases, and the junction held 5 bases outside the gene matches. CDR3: CASGPGTGLSYEQYF. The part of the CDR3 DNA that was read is TGTGCCAGCGGTCCCGGGACTGGGCTCTCCTAT.

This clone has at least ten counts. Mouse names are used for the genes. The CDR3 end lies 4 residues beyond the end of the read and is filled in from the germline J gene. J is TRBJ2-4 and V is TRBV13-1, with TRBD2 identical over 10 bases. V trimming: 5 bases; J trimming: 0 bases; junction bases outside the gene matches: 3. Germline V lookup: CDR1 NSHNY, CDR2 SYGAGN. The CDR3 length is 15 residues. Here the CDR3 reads CASRVTGGSQNTLYF. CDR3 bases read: TGTGCCAGCAGGGTGACTGGGGGGAGTCAAAAC.

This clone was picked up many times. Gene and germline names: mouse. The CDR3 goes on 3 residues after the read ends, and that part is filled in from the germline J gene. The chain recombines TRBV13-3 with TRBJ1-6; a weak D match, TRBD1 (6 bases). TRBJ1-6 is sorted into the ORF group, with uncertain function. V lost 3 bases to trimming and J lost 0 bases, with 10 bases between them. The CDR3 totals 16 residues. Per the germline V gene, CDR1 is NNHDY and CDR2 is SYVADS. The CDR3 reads CASSGTENSYNSPLYF. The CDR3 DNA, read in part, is TGTGCCAGCAGTGGGACAGAGAATTCCTATAATTCGCCC.

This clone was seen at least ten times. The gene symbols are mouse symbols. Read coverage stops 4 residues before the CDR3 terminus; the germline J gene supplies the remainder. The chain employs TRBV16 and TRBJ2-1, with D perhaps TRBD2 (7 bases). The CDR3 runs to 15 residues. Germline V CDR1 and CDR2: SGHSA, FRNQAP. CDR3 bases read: TGTGCAAGCAGCTTAGATGAGGGGGGCAGAGCT. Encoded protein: CASSLDEGGRA. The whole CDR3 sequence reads CASSLDEGGRAEQFF.

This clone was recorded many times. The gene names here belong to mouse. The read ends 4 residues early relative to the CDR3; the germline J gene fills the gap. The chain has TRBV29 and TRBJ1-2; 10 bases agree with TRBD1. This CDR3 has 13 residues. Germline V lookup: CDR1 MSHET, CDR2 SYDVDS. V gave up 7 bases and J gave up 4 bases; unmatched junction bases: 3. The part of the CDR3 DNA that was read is TGTGCTAGCACAGGGACAGGGGCCTCC. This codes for CASTGTGAS. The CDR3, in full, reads CASTGTGASDYTF.